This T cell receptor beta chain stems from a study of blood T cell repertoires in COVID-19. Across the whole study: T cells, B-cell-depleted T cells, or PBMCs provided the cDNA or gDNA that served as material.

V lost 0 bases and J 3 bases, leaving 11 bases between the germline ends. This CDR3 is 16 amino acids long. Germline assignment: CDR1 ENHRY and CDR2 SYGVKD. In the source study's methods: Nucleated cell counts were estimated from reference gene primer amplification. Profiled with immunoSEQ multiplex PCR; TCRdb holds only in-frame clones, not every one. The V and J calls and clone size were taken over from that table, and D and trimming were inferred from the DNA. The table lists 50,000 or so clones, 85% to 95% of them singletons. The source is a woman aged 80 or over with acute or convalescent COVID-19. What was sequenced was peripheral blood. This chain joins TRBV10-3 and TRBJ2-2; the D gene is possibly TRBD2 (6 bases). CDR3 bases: TGTGCCATCAGTGAGTCTGTGGGAGGATACACCGGGGAGCTGTTTTTT. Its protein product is CAISESVGGYTGELFF.